What follows are 5 T cell receptor beta chains derived from one specimen sequenced in a study of cytomegalovirus exposure and HLA in healthy donors. Researchers ran the PCR with 60 Vbeta and 13 Jbeta primers. The method was immunoSEQ multiplex PCR; TCRdb's version includes in-frame clones alone and lacks a portion of them. The repertoire table contains about 160,000 clones. Specimen: PBMCs. Every receptor here comes from a man aged 25 to 40 in good health and CMV-seronegative.

The gene calls are TRBV7-9 and TRBJ1-6, with TRBD1 matching over 7 bases. The trim removed 5 bases at V and 9 bases at J, leaving 10 bases unmatched. Germline lookup yields CDR1 SEHNR and CDR2 FQNEAQ (reference sequence). This CDR3 has 15 amino acids. CDR3 DNA: TGTGCCAGCAGCCGCGAGACAGGGCCGGGTTCACCCCTCCACTTT. Its translation: CASSRETGPGSPLHF.

The chain employs TRBV5-1 and TRBJ2-5; TRBD1 might be the D (6 bases). TRBJ2-7 explains the end of the DNA better; the J call may be wrong. Germline V gene data show CDR1 as SGHRS and CDR2 as YFSETQ. The CDR3 length is 14 residues. For the CDR3, the DNA is TGCGCCAGCAGCGTCTCAGGACAGTTCTACGAGCAGTACTTC. As protein: CASSVSGQFYEQYF.

The rearrangement links TRBV7-9 to TRBJ2-2; 10 bases are shared with TRBD2. V lost 6 bases and J lost 4; bases outside the gene matches: 8. CDR1 and CDR2 (germline): SEHNR, FQNEAQ (reference sequence). CDR3 length: 16 residues. The CDR3 coding sequence is TGTGCCAGCAGACGTACTAGCGGGGAGGGCACCGGGGAGCTGTTTTTT. Encoded protein: CASRRTSGEGTGELFF. Full variable domain (outside the CDR3, taken from reference TRBV7-9 and TRBJ2-2): DTGVSQNPRHKITKRGQNVTFRCDPISEHNRLYWYRQTLGQGPEFLTYFQNEAQLEKSRLLSDRFSAERPKGSFSTLEIQRTEQGDSAMYLCASRRTSGEGTGELFFGEGSRLTVL.

CDR3 loop: CASSPQAGEVGQPQHF. CDR3 coding DNA: TGTGCCAGCTCACCACAGGCAGGGGAAGTTGGTCAGCCCCAGCATTTT. V is TRBV18 and J is TRBJ1-5; tentative D call: TRBD1 (6 bases). The germline V gene encodes CDR1 KGHSH and CDR2 LQKENI. Between the trimmed V and J ends, which lost 1 base and 6 bases, there was a span of 16 bases. CDR3 length equals 16 residues.

The chain combines TRBV5-1 with TRBJ1-2; TRBD1 aligns across 7 bases. The trim removed 3 bases at V and 5 bases at J, leaving 10 bases unmatched. There are 15 residues in the CDR3. Germline lookup yields CDR1 SGHRS and CDR2 YFSETQ. CDR3 sequence: CASSSGQPVYYGYTF. The CDR3 DNA reads as TGCGCCAGCAGCTCGGGACAGCCGGTTTATTATGGCTACACCTTC. Complete variable domain (other parts from reference TRBV5-1 and TRBJ1-2): KAGVTQTPRYLIKTRGQQVTLSCSPISGHRSVSWYQQTPGQGLQFLFEYFSETQRNKGNFPGRFSGRQFSNSRSEMNVSTLELGDSALYLCASSSGQPVYYGYTFGSGTRLTVV.